This TCR beta chain is from a study of blood T cell repertoires in COVID-19 (dated by TCRdb to 2018 to 2020). General notes on the study: Samples covering the acute and convalescent phases of COVID-19 were provided by collaborators in the United States, Italy and Spain. The prospective study material was composed of cDNA or gDNA derived from T cells, B-cell-depleted T cells, or PBMCs. Deeply sampled blood TCRbeta repertoires from subjects exposed to, actively infected with, or recovered from COVID-19 were included in the dataset. The repertoires were made available in a free public database intended to serve as a resource for research on the immune response to SARS-CoV-2. Samples came from the ongoing ImmuneRACE study (first 160 participants) plus 1,254 subjects from 6 global collaborators. The sample metadata nearly always contained a de-identified subject ID, COVID-19 status, age in years and sex. Where available, HLA class I and class II types were taken from metadata supplied by the sample provider and were not determined by assay-based typing. The research as a whole found: The quantity of clinical and demographic metadata differed by source and by participant and was supplied without curation.

Inclusive of the bounding cysteine and phenylalanine, the CDR3 is 15 residues long. Just the 45-base CDR3 DNA is kept, in frame starting at base 1. V loses 5 bases at its end and J loses 1 base; junction bases beyond the gene matches: 3. Looking up the germline V gene yields CDR1 KGHSH and CDR2 LQKENI. To note about this clone: What this receptor recognizes is not known. The sample holds no much larger clone one base away, and base qualities are not on file.

TCRbeta CDR3 regions were amplified from genomic DNA using the immunoSEQ Assay, a bias-controlled multiplex PCR. Processing in the source paper ran as follows. The number of nucleated cells in each sample was estimated by amplification of reference gene primers within the assay. To quantify the absolute abundance of each unique TCRbeta CDR3 rearrangement, sequence reads were collapsed and filtered. For each sample, productive Simpson clonality was calculated as the square root of Simpson's diversity index across productive rearrangements. TCRdb took over this immuneACCESS table, retaining in-frame rearrangements with V and J assigned. Such tables are incomplete; in checked studies, under half of the missing clones stem from an unresolved V gene, and the remainder is unexplained. The D gene and trimming were derived from the DNA, and the V and J assignments and clone size from that table. This sample gives over 60,000 clones in total; 76% of them show up just once. Under 15% of the sample comes from the top ten.

One collaborating source in Seattle enrolled patients during active infection and followed them longitudinally through the course of disease. Collaborating institutions collected whole blood in K2EDTA tubes following their own protocols. Collaborator samples were shipped for TCRbeta analysis as frozen whole blood, isolated PBMCs, or DNA extracted from either sample type. The chain is assembled from TRBV18 and TRBJ2-7; the central 12 bases match TRBD2. Sequencing used peripheral blood. This clonotype was obtained from a man aged 55 to 70 with COVID-19, enrolled during active disease. The CDR3: CASSITSGGSYEQYF. The nucleotides are TGTGCCAGCTCAATTACTAGCGGGGGGTCCTACGAGCAGTACTTC. When the CDR3 is completed using the reference TRBV18 and TRBJ2-7 genes on either side, the full variable domain is NAGVMQNPRHLVRRRGQEARLRCSPMKGHSHVYWYRQLPEEGLKFMVYLQKENIIDESGMPKERFSAEFPKEGPSILRIQQVVRGDSAAYFCASSITSGGSYEQYFGPGTRLTVT.